Shown below are 20 T cell receptor beta chains from a single sample sequenced in a study of blood T cell repertoires in COVID-19. Assay: immunoSEQ multiplex PCR; the TCRdb copy retains only in-frame clones and omits some. The sample holds about 110,000 clones, around 87% seen once. The specimen sequenced was peripheral blood. The receptors were gathered from a woman older than 75 with acute or convalescent COVID-19.

V is TRBV4-1 and J is TRBJ1-5, with D perhaps matching TRBD1 (6 bases). V was pared by 4 bases and J by 5 bases, with 9 bases between. Per the germline V gene, CDR1 is MGHRA and CDR2 is YSYEKL. The CDR3 covers 13 residues. CDR3 region: CASSPQGYQPQHF. CDR3 bases: TGCGCCAGCAGCCCACAGGGTTATCAGCCCCAGCATTTT.

A single count supports this clone. This sequence joins TRBV6-2 or TRBV6-3 and TRBJ1-2, with no clear D. Between the trimmed V and J ends, which lost 2 bases and 4 bases, there was a span of 8 bases. Germline CDR1 MNHEY, CDR2 SVGEGT. This CDR3 spans 13 amino acids. CDR3 loop: CASSYLGAYGYTF. DNA for the CDR3: TGTGCCAGCAGTTACCTTGGAGCCTATGGCTACACCTTC.

The rearrangement uses TRBV28 and TRBJ2-1, with TRBD2 identical over 10 bases. With 5 bases clipped from V and 9 bases from J, the junction kept 25 bases outside the gene matches. The CDR3 runs 20 residues. Germline V gene sequence: CDR1 MDHEN, CDR2 SYDVKM. CDR3 protein: CASSAWTGNRLAGHVGEQFF. Written as DNA, the CDR3 is TGTGCCAGCAGTGCCTGGACAGGGAATAGACTAGCGGGTCACGTCGGTGAGCAGTTCTTC. Supplemented by reference TRBV28 and TRBJ2-1, the full variable domain reads DVKVTQSSRYLVKRTGEKVFLECVQDMDHENMFWYRQDPGLGLRLIYFSYDVKMKEKGDIPEGYSVSREKKERFSLILESASTNQTSMYLCASSAWTGNRLAGHVGEQFFGPGTRLTVL.

J is TRBJ2-3 and V is TRBV28, with D perhaps TRBD2 (5 bases). The CDR3 has 13 amino acids. V was clipped by 6 bases and J by 2 bases, with 9 bases between them. Germline V gives CDR1 MDHEN, CDR2 SYDVKM. CDR3 sequence reads: CASRSDFTDTQYF. CDR3 sequence (DNA): TGTGCCAGCAGATCGGACTTCACAGATACGCAGTATTTT.

The rearrangement joins TRBV10-3 to TRBJ2-5; 9 positions match TRBD2. This CDR3 contains 15 residues. J was trimmed by 5 bases and V by 10 bases; bases with no gene match: 14. Per the germline V gene, CDR1 is ENHRY and CDR2 is SYGVKD. CDR3 protein: CATLPGRAGGETQYF. In DNA form, the CDR3 reads TGTGCCACCCTTCCCGGGAGAGCGGGGGGTGAGACCCAGTACTTC.

The genes are TRBV5-6 and TRBJ2-7, with D uncertain. The CDR3 consists of 11 residues. The V gene lost 2 bases and the J gene lost 4 bases, with 4 bases spanning the gap. Germline loops: CDR1 SGHDT, CDR2 YYEEEE. CDR3: CASSFRYEQYF. Written as DNA, the CDR3 is TGTGCCAGCAGCTTTCGGTACGAGCAGTACTTC.

This chain joins TRBV9 and TRBJ2-7; 9 bases are shared with TRBD1. This CDR3 comprises 14 residues. J was trimmed by 3 bases and V by 5 bases; bases with no gene match: 6. CDR1 is SGDLS, CDR2 YYNGEE, per germline. The CDR3 loop reads CASSIGTGNYEQYF. For the CDR3, the DNA is TGTGCCAGCAGTATAGGGACAGGGAACTACGAGCAGTACTTC.

The chain carries TRBV30 and TRBJ1-2; TRBD1 might be the D (6 bases). V was clipped by 5 bases and J by 4 bases, with 14 bases between them. There are 13 residues in the CDR3. Germline CDR1 and CDR2: GTSNPN and SVGIG (reference sequence). The CDR3 spells CAWAQGLPYGYTF. CDR3 nucleotides: TGTGCCTGGGCACAGGGATTACCCTATGGCTACACCTTC.

The chain links TRBV19 to TRBJ1-5; 7 nucleotides align to TRBD1. The V gene's germline CDR1 is LNHDA and CDR2 SQIVND (reference sequence). Unmatched junction bases numbered 7, after V lost 6 bases and J lost 5 bases. This CDR3 comprises 14 residues. The CDR3 DNA is TGTGCCAGTAGACCCGACAGGGCATATCAGCCCCAGCATTTT. It specifies CASRPDRAYQPQHF.

This CDR3 reads CASSPSGAGLETQYF. The CDR3 DNA sequence: TGTGCCAGCTCACCATCAGGGGCTGGGCTAGAGACCCAGTACTTC. This sequence joins TRBV18 and TRBJ2-5; D is perhaps TRBD1 (6 bases). This CDR3 comprises 15 residues. V was cut by 2 bases and J by 4 bases, with 14 bases left in between. Germline V gives CDR1 KGHSH, CDR2 LQKENI. Filled out from reference TRBV18 and TRBJ2-5, the complete variable domain reads NAGVMQNPRHLVRRRGQEARLRCSPMKGHSHVYWYRQLPEEGLKFMVYLQKENIIDESGMPKERFSAEFPKEGPSILRIQQVVRGDSAAYFCASSPSGAGLETQYFGPGTRLLVL.

The V gene is TRBV28, the J gene TRBJ2-1; TRBD2 aligns across 10 bases. V shed 8 bases and J 8 bases; nucleotides not matched to a gene: 12. The CDR3 contains 15 residues. Germline CDR1 and CDR2: MDHEN and SYDVKM. CDR3 amino acids: CASLGSGGAVHEQFF. Written as DNA, the CDR3 is TGTGCCAGCCTAGGGAGCGGGGGGGCCGTCCATGAGCAGTTCTTC.

The chain is built from TRBV15 and TRBJ1-1; D is possibly TRBD1 (5 bases). The V and J ends lost 1 base and 5 bases respectively, with 14 bases between them. Germline CDR1 and CDR2: LNHNV and YYDKDF (reference sequence). The CDR3 has 15 residues. CDR3 sequence: CATSRGGGGDTEAFF. DNA of the CDR3: TGTGCCACCAGCAGAGGTGGGGGGGGAGATACTGAAGCTTTCTTT.

This chain connects TRBV7-9 to TRBJ1-6; D unclear. Germline V gene data show CDR1 as SEHNR and CDR2 as FQNEAQ (reference sequence). Trimming shortened V by 5 bases and J by 8 bases, and 7 bases separated the two germline ends. The CDR3 contains 12 residues. DNA of the CDR3: TGTGCCAGCAGCCCACACGATTCACCCCTCCACTTT. Translating it yields CASSPHDSPLHF.

The chain recombines TRBV3-1 (or the pseudogene TRBV3-2) with TRBJ2-1; 7 nucleotides line up with TRBD2. J lost 12 bases, V lost 2 bases, and 10 bases had no gene match. CDR1 LGHDT and CDR2 YNNKEL come from the germline V gene (reference sequence). This CDR3 has 14 residues. CDR3 loop: CASSQLAGSRWQFF. CDR3 DNA sequence: TGTGCCAGCAGCCAATTAGCGGGCTCTAGGTGGCAGTTCTTC.

V and J are TRBV9 and TRBJ1-1, with D tentatively TRBD1 (5 bases). The germline CDR1 and CDR2 sequences are SGDLS and YYNGEE. Trimming shortened V by 0 bases and J by 5 bases, and 8 bases separated the two germline ends. The length of the CDR3 is 13 residues. DNA of the CDR3: TGTGCCAGCAGCGTAGGCAGGGATACTGAAGCTTTCTTT. This translates into CASSVGRDTEAFF.

The chain carries TRBV4-1 and TRBJ2-7, with D possibly TRBD1 on 6 matching bases. CDR3 length: 14 residues. Per germline, CDR1 MGHRA and CDR2 YSYEKL. Trimming cost V 5 bases and J 3 bases, with 14 bases left between them. The CDR3 DNA sequence: TGCGCCAGCAGCTCCATCCAGGGGAACTACGAGCAGTACTTC. This codes for CASSSIQGNYEQYF.

The chain links TRBV19 to TRBJ1-5; D ambiguous. The ends were cut back, 1 base at V and 1 base at J, with 5 bases in the middle. CDR3 length: 14 amino acids. Germline CDR1 LNHDA, CDR2 SQIVND (reference sequence). The CDR3 DNA follows: TGTGCCAGTAGTATAGGAACAAGCAATCAGCCCCAGCATTTT. Amino acids: CASSIGTSNQPQHF.

CDR3 sequence (DNA): TGTGCCAGCAGTGAGCAGGGGGCAAACACCGGGGAGCTGTTTTTT. Protein product: CASSEQGANTGELFF. The V call is TRBV6-4, the J call TRBJ2-2; TRBD1 matches 8 bases. Germline values: CDR1 MRHNA, CDR2 SNTAGT. J gave up 2 bases and V 3 bases, and 2 bases lay outside the gene matches. There are 15 residues in the CDR3.

The chain combines TRBV5-1 with TRBJ1-4, with 10 bases matching TRBD1. From germline, CDR1 is SGHRS and CDR2 YFSETQ. The CDR3 covers 16 residues. Losses at the gene ends were 3 bases for V and 7 bases for J; bases not matched to a gene: 9. CDR3 residues: CASSSGQGSLGEKLFF. In DNA, the CDR3 is TGCGCCAGCAGCTCGGGACAGGGGAGTTTGGGTGAAAAACTGTTTTTT.

The V gene is TRBV7-9, the J gene TRBJ2-5, with D possibly matching TRBD2 (7 bases). Trimming removed 2 bases at V and 0 bases at J, with 22 bases between. The CDR3 extends over 19 amino acids. The germline V gene has CDR1 SEHNR and CDR2 FQNEAQ (reference sequence). The CDR3 spells CASSLWRAGAASYQETQYF. The CDR3 bases are TGTGCCAGCAGCTTATGGCGCGCGGGGGCCGCATCGTACCAAGAGACCCAGTACTTC.